These T cell receptor beta chains were read from a single sample in a study of beta chain features in type 1 diabetes. Only in-frame clones appear in the TCRdb table, and some are missing; sequencing was by immunoSEQ multiplex PCR. Of 860,000 or so clones listed, about a sixth are singletons. Sequencing used naive CD4+ T cells from blood. These receptors came from a young woman in good health. The CDR3 runs from the conserved cysteine through the conserved F or W. The D gene is left open where the match is weak. Where a row states a size, it is once, few, many or the class of an expanded clone; other rows omit it.

V	D	size	J	DNA	CDR3
TRBV28	NA	NA	TRBJ2-1	TGTGCCAGCAGACTGAGGAGGGCAGGGGGCAATGAGCAGTTCTTC	CASRLRRAGGNEQFF
TRBV28	NA	NA	TRBJ2-7	TGTACCAGCAGTTTGGTCGGGAACTACGAGCAGTACTTC	CTSSLVGNYEQYF
TRBV7-9	NA	NA	TRBJ2-7	TGTGCCAGCAGCTCCGTACCTACAGGTTCCTACGAGCAGTACTTC	CASSSVPTGSYEQYF
TRBV27	NA	few	TRBJ2-7	TGTGCCAGCAGTTTTGTTCGGGGGCGGTGGTACTTC	CASSFVRGRWYF
TRBV6-5	NA	NA	TRBJ2-4	TGTGCCAGCAAACTCGGAGGGGGCAAAAACATTCAGTACTTC	CASKLGGGKNIQYF
TRBV28	NA	NA	TRBJ2-1	TGTGCCAGCAGTTTAGGACGGCGTGATGAGCAGTTCTTC	CASSLGRRDEQFF
TRBV28	NA	few	TRBJ1-1	TGTGCCAGCAGTTTAGGGCAGGGAATAGCTTTCTTT	CASSLGQGIAFF
TRBV7-3	TRBD2	few	TRBJ2-5	TGTGCCAGCAGCCTAGGGACTAGTTTAGAGACCCAGTACTTC	CASSLGTSLETQYF
TRBV14	TRBD2	few	TRBJ2-7	TGTGCCAGCAGCCAAGGCCTAGCGGGAGTCTACGAGCAGTACTTC	CASSQGLAGVYEQYF
TRBV2	TRBD1	NA	TRBJ2-2	TGTGCCAGCGGCGACAGGGAGAACACCGGGGAGCTGTTTTTT	CASGDRENTGELFF
TRBV4-3	NA	few	TRBJ2-2	TGCGCCAGCAGCCAAGATCGCGCCGGCACCGACGCCGGGGAGCTGTTTTTT	CASSQDRAGTDAGELFF
TRBV7-2	TRBD2	NA	TRBJ2-2	TGTGCCAGCAGCTTAATTTTCCTTCGCGGGAGCACCGGGGAGCTGTTTTTT	CASSLIFLRGSTGELFF
TRBV7-9	TRBD1	NA	TRBJ2-7	TGTGCCAGCAGCTCGGCCGGGACAGACTCCTACGAGCAGTACTTC	CASSSAGTDSYEQYF
TRBV5-4	NA	few	TRBJ1-1	TGTGCCAGCAGACCCCCAGGGATCACTGAAGCTTTCTTT	CASRPPGITEAFF
TRBV5-4	NA	NA	TRBJ1-2	TGTGCCAGCAGCGCGGGGGAACAGGGTGGCACCTTC	CASSAGEQGGTF
TRBV7-6	TRBD1	NA	TRBJ2-1	TGTGCCAGCAGCTCGTCAAACAGGGGCCTATACAATGAGCAGTTCTTC	CASSSSNRGLYNEQFF
TRBV20-1	NA	few	TRBJ2-5	TGCAGTGCTCAGGACCTTGAGACCCAGTACTTC	CSAQDLETQYF
TRBV18	NA	NA	TRBJ2-5	TGTGCCAGCTCACCTGACTCAAAGACCCAGTACTTC	CASSPDSKTQYF
TRBV4-1	NA	NA	TRBJ2-2	TGCGCCAGCAGCCAAGATATGGCTAGCCGGCAATTGGGGTTTACCGGGGAGCTGTTTTTT	CASSQDMASRQLGFTGELFF
TRBV21-1	NA	few	TRBJ2-1	TGTGCCAGCAGTCGGAATGAGCAGTTCTTC	CASSRNEQFF
TRBV5-6	NA	NA	TRBJ2-3	TGTGCCAGCAGCTCCACTCAGGCAGATACGCAGTATTTT	CASSSTQADTQYF
TRBV10-3	TRBD2	few	TRBJ2-6	TGTGCCATCAGTGAGTCGGGGGGGGTCCTGACCTCCGTCCTGACTTTC	CAISESGGVLTSVLTF
TRBV2	NA	few	TRBJ1-5	TGTGCCAGCAGTCAGTGGGGTAATAGCAATCAGCCCCAGCATTTT	CASSQWGNSNQPQHF
TRBV4-3	NA	few	TRBJ2-3	TGCGCCAGCAGCCAAGTTACGTTTCCGGGCACAGATACGCAGTATTTT	CASSQVTFPGTDTQYF
TRBV9	TRBD1	NA	TRBJ2-1	TGTGCCAGCAGCGTAGGGTCTCAGGGGACAGGTGAGCAGTTCTTC	CASSVGSQGTGEQFF
TRBV7-2	NA	NA	TRBJ2-5	TGTGCCAGCAGCCCGACATCGCAGACCCAGTACTTC	CASSPTSQTQYF
TRBV28	TRBD1	NA	TRBJ1-2	TGTGCCAGCAGTTACCCGTACAGGGGGCAAGGCTATGGCTACACCTTC	CASSYPYRGQGYGYTF
TRBV4-2	NA	NA	TRBJ1-3	TGTGCCAGCAGCCAATCAGGGGATGTCTCTGGAAACACCATATATTTT	CASSQSGDVSGNTIYF
TRBV7-8	TRBD2	few	TRBJ2-5	TGTGCCAGCAGTTCCCGCGCGACTAGCGGCCAAGAGACCCAGTACTTC	CASSSRATSGQETQYF
TRBV25-1	NA	few	TRBJ1-3	TGTGCCAGCAAGGACACCGCTGGAAACACCATATATTTT	CASKDTAGNTIYF
TRBV28	TRBD1	NA	TRBJ2-7	TGTGCCAGCAGGACGGGGACAGGGCCCTACGAGCAGTACTTC	CASRTGTGPYEQYF
TRBV19	NA	few	TRBJ2-1	TGTGCCAGTAGTTTCTCAGGGTTCTCTACGAATGAGCAGTTCTTC	CASSFSGFSTNEQFF
TRBV25-1	NA	NA	TRBJ1-3	TGTGCCACAGAGAGCGCTGGAAACACCATATATTTT	CATESAGNTIYF
TRBV7-2	TRBD2	NA	TRBJ2-1	TGTGCCAGCAGCTTAGCGGCGGGAGGTTACAATGAGCAGTTCTTC	CASSLAAGGYNEQFF
TRBV11-2	NA	NA	TRBJ1-1	TGTGCCAGCAGCTCCACACCCGTGTACACTGAAGCTTTCTTT	CASSSTPVYTEAFF
TRBV7-9	TRBD1	few	TRBJ2-7	TGTGCCAGCAGCTTGGGGACGTTACCGACAGGGTTCGGCTACGAGCAGTACTTC	CASSLGTLPTGFGYEQYF
TRBV5-1	TRBD2	few	TRBJ2-1	TGCGCCAGCAGCTTGGACGAGCGCGGGAGGACGTACAATGAGCAGTTCTTC	CASSLDERGRTYNEQFF
TRBV2	NA	NA	TRBJ2-3	TGTGCCAGGGGATTGAGGTGGGCCGGATCGGTCACAGATACGCAGTATTTT	CARGLRWAGSVTDTQYF
TRBV27	TRBD1	NA	TRBJ1-1	TGTGCCAGCAGGGCCTCCGGGACAGTTGAAGCTTTCTTT	CASRASGTVEAFF
TRBV5-1	TRBD2	NA	TRBJ2-7	TGCGCCAGCAGCTTCGGGACTAGCGTTTTGGGGAAATCCAAAATGCCGTACTACGAGCAGTACTTC	CASSFGTSVLGKSKMPYYEQYF
TRBV18	TRBD2	few	TRBJ2-1	TGTGCCAGCTCAGTAGCGGGAGGATACAATGAGCAGTTCTTC	CASSVAGGYNEQFF
TRBV10-3	NA	few	TRBJ1-1	TGTGCCATCAGTGAGGCAAAGCAGGTTGAAGCTTTCTTT	CAISEAKQVEAFF
TRBV7-2	NA	NA	TRBJ1-1	TGTGCCAGCAGTTACAGGGATACTGAAGCTTTCTTT	CASSYRDTEAFF
TRBV4-2	TRBD1	few	TRBJ2-7	TGTGCCAGCAGCCGACCGGGACAGGGATTCTCCGAGCAGTACTTC	CASSRPGQGFSEQYF
TRBV7-9	TRBD1	NA	TRBJ1-5	TGTGCCAGCAGCTTAGAGGGAGGGGGCGGCAATCAGCCCCAGCATTTT	CASSLEGGGGNQPQHF
TRBV6-1	NA	NA	TRBJ2-4	TGTGCCAGCAGTACCCAGGGTGGATTCAAAAACATTCAGTACTTC	CASSTQGGFKNIQYF
TRBV28	TRBD1	few	TRBJ1-5	TGTGCCAGCAGTCATGGGACAGGCGGCAATCAGCCCCAGCATTTT	CASSHGTGGNQPQHF
TRBV4-2	TRBD1	NA	TRBJ2-1	TGTGCCAGCAGCCACGAAGGGACAGGTGTAAATCACTACAATGAGCAGTTCTTC	CASSHEGTGVNHYNEQFF
TRBV6-5	NA	few	TRBJ1-1	TGTGCCAGCAGTCAGGGTGACAGGCGGAACACTGAAGCTTTCTTT	CASSQGDRRNTEAFF
TRBV4-1	NA	NA	TRBJ2-3	TGCGCCAGCAGCCAAGGGGAGGGGGTCCGAGATACGCAGTATTTT	CASSQGEGVRDTQYF
TRBV5-4	TRBD2	few	TRBJ2-3	TGTGCCAGCAGCTCGGGGGGACTAGCTGCAGATACGCAGTATTTT	CASSSGGLAADTQYF
TRBV4-2	NA	few	TRBJ2-7	TGTGCCAGCAGCCAATCCGGGGAAAGCTCCTACGAGCAGTACTTC	CASSQSGESSYEQYF
TRBV29-1	NA	few	TRBJ2-2	TGCAGCGTCGTGGGACAAACGAACACCGGGGAGCTGTTTTTT	CSVVGQTNTGELFF
TRBV2	TRBD1	NA	TRBJ2-4	TGTGCCAAGGACAGGGTCGCCAAAAACATTCAGTACTTC	CAKDRVAKNIQYF
TRBV5-8	NA	once	TRBJ2-3	TGTGCCAGCAGGGGCTTCAGCACAGATACGCAGTATTTT	CASRGFSTDTQYF